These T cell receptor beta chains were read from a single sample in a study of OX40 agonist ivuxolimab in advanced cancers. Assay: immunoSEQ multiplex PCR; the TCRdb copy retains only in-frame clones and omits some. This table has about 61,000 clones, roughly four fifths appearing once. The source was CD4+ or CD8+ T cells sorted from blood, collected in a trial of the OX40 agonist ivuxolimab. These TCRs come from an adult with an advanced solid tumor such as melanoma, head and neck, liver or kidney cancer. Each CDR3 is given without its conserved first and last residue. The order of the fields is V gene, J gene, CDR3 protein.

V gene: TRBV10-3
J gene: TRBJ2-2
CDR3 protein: AISAGGAGELF

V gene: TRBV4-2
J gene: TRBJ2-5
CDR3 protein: ASSQDPQQETQY

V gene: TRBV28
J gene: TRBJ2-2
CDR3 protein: ASSRTGPGELF

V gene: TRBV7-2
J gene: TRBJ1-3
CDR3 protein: ASSLARDSGNTIY

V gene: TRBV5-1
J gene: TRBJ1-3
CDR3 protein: ASSLGDSGNTIY

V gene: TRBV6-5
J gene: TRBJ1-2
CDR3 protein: ASSYNSAYGYT

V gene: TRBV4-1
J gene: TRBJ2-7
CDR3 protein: ASSLRGQGSEQY

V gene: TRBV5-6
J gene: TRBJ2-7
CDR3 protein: ASSLFQGGPYEQY

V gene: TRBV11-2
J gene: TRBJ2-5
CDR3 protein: ASSFSRRETQY

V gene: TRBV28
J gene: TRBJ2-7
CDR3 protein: ASGSSYEQY

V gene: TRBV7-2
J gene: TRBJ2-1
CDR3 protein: ASSLAGVGMYEQF

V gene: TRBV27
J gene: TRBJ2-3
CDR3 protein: ASNREGIGTDTQY

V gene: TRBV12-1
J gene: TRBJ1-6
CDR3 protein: ASSSHPLH

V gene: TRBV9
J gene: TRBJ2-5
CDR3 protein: ASSVGGASGYQETQY

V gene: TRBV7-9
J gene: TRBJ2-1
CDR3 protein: ASRRTPDYNEQF

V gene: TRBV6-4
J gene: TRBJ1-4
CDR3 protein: ASSEGPGGKLF

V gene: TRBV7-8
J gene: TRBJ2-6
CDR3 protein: ASSPPSGANVLT

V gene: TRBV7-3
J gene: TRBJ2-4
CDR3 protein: ASSLSGVGANIQY

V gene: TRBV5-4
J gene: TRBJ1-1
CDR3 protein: ASSLGQMNTEAF